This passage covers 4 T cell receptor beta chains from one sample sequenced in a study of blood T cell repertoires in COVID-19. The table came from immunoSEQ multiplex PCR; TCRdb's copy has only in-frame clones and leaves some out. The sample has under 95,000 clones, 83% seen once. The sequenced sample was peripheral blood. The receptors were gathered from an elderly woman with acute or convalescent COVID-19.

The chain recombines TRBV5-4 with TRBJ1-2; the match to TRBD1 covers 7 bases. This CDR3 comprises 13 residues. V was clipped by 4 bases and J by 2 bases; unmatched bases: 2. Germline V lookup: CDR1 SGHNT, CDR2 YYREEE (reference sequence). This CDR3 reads CASSVTGNYGYTF. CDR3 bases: TGTGCCAGCAGCGTGACAGGGAACTATGGCTACACCTTC.

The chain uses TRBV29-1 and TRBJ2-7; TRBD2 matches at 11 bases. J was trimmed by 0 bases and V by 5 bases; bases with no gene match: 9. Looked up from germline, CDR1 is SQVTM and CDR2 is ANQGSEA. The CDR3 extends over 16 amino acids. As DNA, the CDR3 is TGCAGCGTTTATCTAGCGGGAGGCTCGAGCTCCTACGAGCAGTACTTC. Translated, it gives CSVYLAGGSSSYEQYF.

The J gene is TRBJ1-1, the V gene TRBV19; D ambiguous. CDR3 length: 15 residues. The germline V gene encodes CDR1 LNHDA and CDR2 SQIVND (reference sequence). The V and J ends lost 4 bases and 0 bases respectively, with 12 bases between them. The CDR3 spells CASSKEVYMNTEAFF. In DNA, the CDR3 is TGTGCCAGTAGTAAGGAGGTATACATGAACACTGAAGCTTTCTTT.

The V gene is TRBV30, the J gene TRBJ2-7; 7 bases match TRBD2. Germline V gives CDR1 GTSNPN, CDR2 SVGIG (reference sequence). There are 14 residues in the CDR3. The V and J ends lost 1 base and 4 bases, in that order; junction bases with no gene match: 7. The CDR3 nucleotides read TGTGCCTGGAGTGCCGGGACTACTTTGTACGAGCAGTACTTC. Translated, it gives CAWSAGTTLYEQYF. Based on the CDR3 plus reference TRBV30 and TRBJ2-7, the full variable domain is SQTIHQWPATLVQPVGSPLSLECTVEGTSNPNLYWYRQAAGRGLQLLFYSVGIGQISSEVPQNLSASRPQDRQFILSSKKLLLSDSGFYLCAWSAGTTLYEQYFGPGTRLTVT.